These 2 T cell receptor beta chains came from one sample sequenced in a study of cytotoxic CD8 clonotypes in ibrutinib-treated CLL. This table comes from immunoSEQ multiplex PCR, and its TCRdb copy is limited to in-frame clones, with some not included. The data hold tens of thousands of clones, with 85% observed a single time. Sequencing was performed on PBMCs, taken after 24 months of ibrutinib treatment. These receptors originate from a human donor with chronic lymphocytic leukemia.

The chain combines TRBV11-2 with TRBJ2-3, with D possibly being TRBD2 (6 bases). Germline loops: CDR1 SGHAT, CDR2 FQNNGV. This CDR3 is built from 15 residues. V dropped 0 bases and J dropped 2 bases, with 9 bases sitting between them. The CDR3 DNA reads TGTGCCAGCAGCTTAGACGGGGGTCCCACAGATACGCAGTATTTT. This translates into CASSLDGGPTDTQYF.

The chain combines TRBV7-2 with TRBJ1-2; no clear D. Germline assignment: CDR1 SGHTA and CDR2 FQGNSA. The CDR3 loop spans 15 amino acids. Trimming removed 1 base from V and 6 bases from J, with 15 bases in between. The CDR3 DNA is TGTGCCAGCAGCTTAGTAGCAGGACCTCTGGATGGCTACACCTTC. It specifies CASSLVAGPLDGYTF.